Included here is one T cell receptor beta chain sequence, with context. The antigen it binds to is not known. No quality values exist for individual bases; no much larger clone is one base distant. Library creation used 5' RACE. Sequencing was carried out with an Illumina HiSeq 2000. A universal primer binding site was introduced by template switching, and a unique molecular identifier was present in the final cDNA, enabling accurate counting of TCR cDNA molecules. Specific primers in the conserved constant-segment region were used to synthesize first-strand cDNA for TCR alpha and beta chains. To control for contamination, every cDNA library carried two barcodes: a SMART-Mk sample barcode plus Illumina barcodes. TruSeq adapter sequences along with Illumina sample barcodes were introduced in two successive PCR steps. The Illumina HiSeq platform was used with custom primers to sequence TCR alpha and beta cDNA libraries. Per the authors' processing: Raw reads were processed with MiGEC to extract unique molecular identifiers, and MiXCR was used to determine CDR3 positions. For each individual, recombination models were inferred using an EM algorithm with the repgenHMM and IGoR tools. The analysis of shared clonotypes was done with the tcR package in R, with sharing normalized by the product of cloneset sizes. To study raw recombination without the effects of thymic and clonal selection, out-of-frame nonproductive sequences were analyzed. TCRdb trimmed public reads at Q25 via fastp, called clones via MiXCR and kept in-frame beta chains. Here each entry gathers all rows of one CDR3 protein and keeps the most common genes and DNA. TCRdb's processing, not the study's, gives the V and J calls here. Recorded for this sample are 470,000 or so distinct CDR3 sequences; more than 20% of them occurred a single time. The ten largest make up about 2.9% of the sample.

All donors were healthy Caucasians. The twin cohort comprised three pairs of female monozygotic twins, all aged roughly 18 to 30 years. Positive isolation kits from Invitrogen were used to isolate CD4+ and CD8+ T cell populations. This entry belongs to a study of identical twins (dated by TCRdb to between 2015 and 2016). In the study overall: To test whether fetal clonotypes persist, the study used deep sequencing on TCR alpha and beta repertoires from monozygotic twins, unrelated adults of various ages, and cord blood. To rule out contamination, the twin experiments were replicated at different times with different library preparation protocols.

V loses 10 bases at its end and J loses 7 bases; junction bases beyond the gene matches: 12. The CDR3 holds 14 amino acids from the cysteine to the phenylalanine. Left in the record is the CDR3 DNA by itself, 42 bases read in frame from the first base. CDR1 and CDR2, per the germline V gene, are WSHSY and SAAADI. The study at large found these results: Because the same donors could not be followed over many years, conclusions were based on cross-sectional statistical analysis. Compared with coincidental sharing between unrelated individuals, out-of-frame TCR alpha sequences shared between twins had an excess of sequences with low generation probability. Zero-insertion analyses could be partly confounded by invariant T cells such as MAIT and iNKT, although diverse VJ usage argued against such confounding for most clonotypes. In monozygotic twins, recombination models systematically underestimated out-of-frame TCR alpha sharing, but the models matched the sharing seen between unrelated individuals. Abundant cord blood beta clonotypes had fewer insertions, young adult naive repertoires showed a similar but weaker trend, and memory repertoires showed no such trend. A weaker excess of twin sharing was found in beta out-of-frame sequences because the signal-to-noise ratio was lowered by fewer shared sequences.

These data are also associated with another study on T cells expressing NK-cell markers. The second study's authors report: TCR beta-chain repertoires were profiled in sorted CD3+CD56+NKG2C+, CD3+CD56+NKG2C- and CD3+CD56-NKG2C+ T-cell subsets from roughly eight donors. Seven of the eight sequenced donors were HCMV-seropositive and one was HCMV-seronegative. In several experiments an anti-gammadeltaTCR antibody was added to restrict sorting to alphabetaTCR-expressing T cells. In roughly six donors, the dominant CD3+CD56+NKG2C+ clonotypes were among the top 10 CD8+ clonotypes and accounted for about 1.0-7.5% of CD8+ T cells. Those dominant clonotypes were again the most abundant among CD3+CD56-NKG2C+ cells in a few donors, at about 28.3-60.1%. Whether the expanded NKG2C-expressing T cell clones were specific for HCMV antigens was left unclear. All eight donors whose samples were sequenced were randomly selected healthy volunteers, three of them men and five women. HCMV-specific IgG was detected in serum with a commercial ELISA kit to determine HCMV serostatus. MIGEC handled demultiplexing of the reads and grouping by UMI, while MiTCR was used to assemble and quantify clonotypes. Only TCR cDNA sequences supported by at least two reads were kept to exclude erroneous sequences. The tcR package was used for downstream repertoire analysis, with clonotypes matched between fractions based on CDR3 nucleotide sequence plus V segment. VDJmatch was used to annotate antigen specificity against VDJdb, with one amino acid substitution in CDR3 allowed.

This sequence uses TRBV10-2 and TRBJ2-2; a stretch of 7 junction bases matches TRBD1. The sequenced sample consisted of CD4+ T cells sorted from blood. The clonotype was recovered from a woman aged 18-35 years in good health. The sequenced DNA: TGCGCCACTAGGGAAAGGGGGCAAGGCGGGGAGCTGTTTTTT. This gives the protein CATRERGQGGELFF.